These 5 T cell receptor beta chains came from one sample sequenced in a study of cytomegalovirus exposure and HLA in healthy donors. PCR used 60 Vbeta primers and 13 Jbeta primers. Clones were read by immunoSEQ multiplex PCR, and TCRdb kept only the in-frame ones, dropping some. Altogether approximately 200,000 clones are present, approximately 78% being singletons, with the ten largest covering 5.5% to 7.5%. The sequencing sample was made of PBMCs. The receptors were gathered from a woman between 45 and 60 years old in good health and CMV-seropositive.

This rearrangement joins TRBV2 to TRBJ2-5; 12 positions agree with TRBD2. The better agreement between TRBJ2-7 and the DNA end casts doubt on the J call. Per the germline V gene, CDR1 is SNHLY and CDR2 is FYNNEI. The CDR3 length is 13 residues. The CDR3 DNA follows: TGTGCCAGGAGGACTAGCGGGACGGACGAGCAGTACTTC. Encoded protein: CARRTSGTDEQYF.

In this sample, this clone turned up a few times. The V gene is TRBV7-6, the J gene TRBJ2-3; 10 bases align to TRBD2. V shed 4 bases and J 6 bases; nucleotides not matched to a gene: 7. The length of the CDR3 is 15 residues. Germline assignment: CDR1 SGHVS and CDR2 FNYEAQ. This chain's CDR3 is CASSSLAGVPDTQYF. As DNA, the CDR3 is TGTGCCAGCAGCTCGCTAGCGGGAGTACCTGATACGCAGTATTTT.

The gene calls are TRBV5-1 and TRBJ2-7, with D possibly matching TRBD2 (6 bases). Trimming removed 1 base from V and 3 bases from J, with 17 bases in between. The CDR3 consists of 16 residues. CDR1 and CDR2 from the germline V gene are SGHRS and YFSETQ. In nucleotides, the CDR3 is TGCGCCAGCAGCTTGACCGCCAGAGGGGACTTCTACGAGCAGTACTTC. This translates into CASSLTARGDFYEQYF.

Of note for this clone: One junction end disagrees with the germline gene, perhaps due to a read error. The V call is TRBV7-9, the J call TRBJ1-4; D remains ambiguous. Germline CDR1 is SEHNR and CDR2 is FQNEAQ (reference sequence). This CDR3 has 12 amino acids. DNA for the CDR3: TGTTCCAGCAGCTTCGGAGGCGAAAAACTGTTTTTT. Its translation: CSSSFGGEKLFF.

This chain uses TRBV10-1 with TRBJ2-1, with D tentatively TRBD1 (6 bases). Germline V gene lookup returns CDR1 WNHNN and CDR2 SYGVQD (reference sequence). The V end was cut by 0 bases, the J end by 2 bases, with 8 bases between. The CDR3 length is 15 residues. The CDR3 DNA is TGCGCCAGCAGTGAGTCCAGGGGCCCCTACAATGAGCAGTTCTTC. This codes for CASSESRGPYNEQFF.